This T cell receptor beta chain emerged from a study of CD4 T cells in relation to SARS-CoV-2 and coronaviruses. TCRdb's copy holds only in-frame clones and misses some; the assay was immunoSEQ multiplex PCR. The table shows roughly 30,000 clones, with 60% to 80% occurring only once. CD4+ T cells from unexposed donors were obtained before the COVID-19 pandemic (2011-2018). After about 10 days of culture, CD4+ T cells were isolated. Germline assignment: CDR1 MRHNA and CDR2 SNTAGT. The CDR3 sequence is 15 residues long. V dropped 0 bases and J dropped 8 bases, with 14 bases sitting between them. There are a few counts of this clone. Its antigen is not identified.

The material sequenced was CD4+ T cells from PBMCs, cultured in vitro. This clonotype was sampled from a human donor in good health. J is TRBJ2-1 and V is TRBV6-4; the D gene could be TRBD1 or TRBD2 (5 bases each). The CDR3 DNA follows: TGTGCCAGCAGTGACTCGGGGCGCGAGGGAGATGAGCAGTTCTTC. Translating gives CASSDSGREGDEQFF.